This T cell receptor (beta chain) comes out of a study of blood T cell repertoires in COVID-19. Study as a whole: Samples came from the United States, Italy and Spain, spanning acute and convalescent COVID-19. In each case, the material was cDNA or gDNA derived from T cells, B-cell-depleted T cells, or PBMCs.

V was pared by 6 bases and J by 0 bases, with 4 bases of the junction left unmatched. CDR3 size: 14 residues. Germline V gene lookup returns CDR1 LNHDA and CDR2 SQIVND (reference sequence). Original processing methods: Using reference gene primer amplification, nucleated cell counts were estimated. Here immunoSEQ multiplex PCR was the method, and the copy in TCRdb shows in-frame clones only, minus some. The V and J calls and clone size are taken from that table; D and trimming were inferred from the DNA. The sample holds approximately 86,000 clones, about 82% seen once. The V call is TRBV19, the J call TRBJ1-1; 7 bases agree with TRBD1. This sequence was found in a man over 45 with acute or convalescent COVID-19. The sequenced sample consisted of peripheral blood. This CDR3 is CASRKGALNTEAFF. DNA for the CDR3: TGTGCCAGTAGGAAGGGGGCGCTGAACACTGAAGCTTTCTTT.